This TCR beta chain is from a study of T cells in Graves' hyperthyroidism and ophthalmopathy. Study-level findings and limits: Ophthalmopathy, as predicted by the model, came a median about seven months after the prediction.

Notes on this clonotype: The antigen is unknown.

Between the trimmed V and J ends, which lost 4 bases and 8 bases, there was a span of 11 bases. The CDR3 is 13 residues long. CDR1 and CDR2 from the germline V gene are LGHDT and YNNKEL (reference sequence). Amplification of TCR beta CDR3 regions used RNA as the template. HTBI primers were the set used in a first-round RT-PCR of the TCR CDR3. TCRdb redid the calling of the multiplex PCR reads with MiXCR, one entry per CDR3 protein. The data show almost 600,000 distinct CDR3 sequences, around 13% seen once. The TCR comes from a woman in her twenties or thirties with Graves' hyperthyroidism that later progressed to Graves' ophthalmopathy. Sample: blood. The V call is TRBV3-1, the J call TRBJ1-4, with D uncertain. The CDR3 region is CASSPEVGEKLFF. CDR3 nucleotide sequence: TGTGCCAGCAGCCCGGAAGTTGGGGAAAAACTGTTTTTT.